The rows below give T cell receptor beta chains drawn from one sample of a study of blood T cell repertoires in COVID-19. Only in-frame clones appear in the TCRdb table, and some are missing; sequencing was by immunoSEQ multiplex PCR. Altogether about 26,000 clones are present, about 94% being singletons, with the ten largest covering roughly 3.7%. Sequenced material: peripheral blood. All receptors come from a human donor with active COVID-19. The donor label of this sample is uncertain. The CDR3 runs from the conserved cysteine through the conserved F or W. D genes are given only for firm matches. Clone size appears in some rows only: once, few, many, or a class for an expanded clone.

D gene: NA; CDR3 length: 17; V gene: TRBV9; clone size: NA; J gene: TRBJ2-2; CDR3 DNA: TGTGCCAGCAGCGTAGAATCCGGGAGATCTGCTGTCGAGGAGCTGTTTTTT; CDR3 protein: CASSVESGRSAVEELFF
D gene: NA; CDR3 length: 12; V gene: TRBV7-2; clone size: once; J gene: TRBJ1-1; CDR3 DNA: TGTGCCAGCAGCCTGGGGAGCACTGAAGCTTTCTTT; CDR3 protein: CASSLGSTEAFF
D gene: NA; CDR3 length: 15; V gene: TRBV15; clone size: NA; J gene: TRBJ2-7; CDR3 DNA: TGTGCCACTCTGCACACCTCGGGACAAAGGATTCAGCAGTACTTC; CDR3 protein: CATLHTSGQRIQQYF
D gene: NA; CDR3 length: 15; V gene: TRBV28; clone size: NA; J gene: TRBJ2-1; CDR3 DNA: TGTGCCAGCAGTCTTGGCGGGATGAACTACAATGAGCAGTTCTTC; CDR3 protein: CASSLGGMNYNEQFF
D gene: TRBD1; CDR3 length: 14; V gene: TRBV28; clone size: NA; J gene: TRBJ1-5; CDR3 DNA: TGTGCCAGCACACGACAGGGTTACAATCAGCCCCAGCATTTT; CDR3 protein: CASTRQGYNQPQHF
D gene: NA; CDR3 length: 15; V gene: TRBV28; clone size: NA; J gene: TRBJ1-4; CDR3 DNA: TGTGCCAGCAGTCCACCCGGGACATTGAATGAAAAACTGTTTTTT; CDR3 protein: CASSPPGTLNEKLFF
D gene: TRBD1; CDR3 length: 16; V gene: TRBV4-2; clone size: NA; J gene: TRBJ2-7; CDR3 DNA: TGTGCCAGCAGCCTCCAAGGGGCCAGGGGGCCACCCGAGCAGTACTTC; CDR3 protein: CASSLQGARGPPEQYF
D gene: TRBD1; CDR3 length: 14; V gene: TRBV6-5; clone size: NA; J gene: TRBJ2-5; CDR3 DNA: TGTGCCAGCAGTTTCGACAGGGTGGGAGAGACCCAGTACTTC; CDR3 protein: CASSFDRVGETQYF
D gene: TRBD1; CDR3 length: 13; V gene: TRBV2; clone size: once; J gene: TRBJ2-5; CDR3 DNA: TGTGCCAGCATGGGACAGGGCCAAGAGACCCAGTACTTC; CDR3 protein: CASMGQGQETQYF
D gene: TRBD1; CDR3 length: 15; V gene: TRBV11-2; clone size: NA; J gene: TRBJ2-5; CDR3 DNA: TGTGCCAGCAGCTTAGACAGGGGGTCGCAAGAGACCCAGTACTTC; CDR3 protein: CASSLDRGSQETQYF
D gene: NA; CDR3 length: 13; V gene: TRBV14; clone size: NA; J gene: TRBJ2-1; CDR3 DNA: TGTGCCAGCAGCCCCCGTACAGGGTCTGAGCAGTTCTTC; CDR3 protein: CASSPRTGSEQFF
D gene: TRBD2; CDR3 length: 14; V gene: TRBV20-1; clone size: once; J gene: TRBJ2-7; CDR3 DNA: TGCAGTGCTAGTGCCTATAGCGGGAGTTACGAGCAGTACTTC; CDR3 protein: CSASAYSGSYEQYF
D gene: NA; CDR3 length: 15; V gene: TRBV18; clone size: NA; J gene: TRBJ1-2; CDR3 DNA: TGTGCCAGCTCACCGGGGAGGAGCGTGGCCTATGGCTACACCTTC; CDR3 protein: CASSPGRSVAYGYTF
D gene: NA; CDR3 length: 13; V gene: TRBV3-1/TRBV3-2; clone size: once; J gene: TRBJ2-5; CDR3 DNA: TGTGCCAGCAGCCCCCACAAGAACGAGACCCAGTACTTC; CDR3 protein: CASSPHKNETQYF
D gene: TRBD1; CDR3 length: 17; V gene: TRBV15; clone size: NA; J gene: TRBJ2-1; CDR3 DNA: TGTGCCACCAGCACGGCCCCCGGACAGGGGACCTACAATGAGCAGTTCTTC; CDR3 protein: CATSTAPGQGTYNEQFF
D gene: TRBD2; CDR3 length: 17; V gene: TRBV5-1; clone size: NA; J gene: TRBJ2-2; CDR3 DNA: TGCGCCAGCAGCTCGGGGACTAGCGGGAGGGTCCCCGGGGAGCTGTTTTTT; CDR3 protein: CASSSGTSGRVPGELFF
D gene: TRBD2; CDR3 length: 15; V gene: TRBV5-1; clone size: once; J gene: TRBJ2-1; CDR3 DNA: TGCGCCAGCAGCTTGGCAGGGAGGGACTACAATGAGCAGTTCTTC; CDR3 protein: CASSLAGRDYNEQFF
D gene: NA; CDR3 length: 13; V gene: TRBV19; clone size: once; J gene: TRBJ2-2; CDR3 DNA: TGTGCCAAGTGGGGCCAGAACACCGGGGAGCTGTTTTTT; CDR3 protein: CAKWGQNTGELFF
D gene: TRBD2; CDR3 length: 16; V gene: TRBV30; clone size: NA; J gene: TRBJ2-3; CDR3 DNA: TGTGCCTGGAGCGCGGCCTGGGCGGGGGGGCCGGATACGCAGTATTTT; CDR3 protein: CAWSAAWAGGPDTQYF
D gene: TRBD1; CDR3 length: 11; V gene: TRBV29-1; clone size: NA; J gene: TRBJ2-7; CDR3 DNA: TGCAGCGTTTTGGGACAGTACGAGCAGTACTTC; CDR3 protein: CSVLGQYEQYF
D gene: TRBD1; CDR3 length: 12; V gene: TRBV18; clone size: NA; J gene: TRBJ2-4; CDR3 DNA: TGTGCCAGCTCACCCCGGACAGGCCCCTCATACTTC; CDR3 protein: CASSPRTGPSYF
D gene: NA; CDR3 length: 15; V gene: TRBV4-3; clone size: NA; J gene: TRBJ2-7; CDR3 DNA: TGCGCCAGCAGCCAAGATGAGATACCACCCTACGAGCAGTACTTC; CDR3 protein: CASSQDEIPPYEQYF
D gene: NA; CDR3 length: 13; V gene: TRBV30; clone size: NA; J gene: TRBJ1-2; CDR3 DNA: TGTGCCCAAGGAAACAAAGCAGGGGTGGGCTACACCTTC; CDR3 protein: CAQGNKAGVGYTF
D gene: TRBD2; CDR3 length: 14; V gene: TRBV7-2; clone size: few; J gene: TRBJ2-2; CDR3 DNA: TGTGCCAGCAGCTTAAGTGGGACTAGCAGGGAGCTGTTTTTT; CDR3 protein: CASSLSGTSRELFF
D gene: TRBD2; CDR3 length: 15; V gene: TRBV6-5; clone size: NA; J gene: TRBJ2-7; CDR3 DNA: TGTGCCAGCAGGCCAGGGACTAGCGGAACCTACGAGCAGTACTTC; CDR3 protein: CASRPGTSGTYEQYF
D gene: TRBD1; CDR3 length: 13; V gene: TRBV27; clone size: NA; J gene: TRBJ1-1; CDR3 DNA: TGTGCCAGCCACGGACAGGGGAGCACTGAAGCTTTCTTT; CDR3 protein: CASHGQGSTEAFF
D gene: NA; CDR3 length: 14; V gene: TRBV24-1; clone size: NA; J gene: TRBJ1-5; CDR3 DNA: TGTGCCACCAGTGGCCCAAGCTGGGGAGGGGCCCAGCATTTT; CDR3 protein: CATSGPSWGGAQHF
D gene: NA; CDR3 length: 16; V gene: TRBV7-9; clone size: NA; J gene: TRBJ2-7; CDR3 DNA: TGTGCCAGCAGCTTAGCCCAGGACCGCCGCGGGAACGAGCAGTACTTC; CDR3 protein: CASSLAQDRRGNEQYF
D gene: TRBD1; CDR3 length: 17; V gene: TRBV5-5; clone size: NA; J gene: TRBJ2-5; CDR3 DNA: TGTGCCAGCAGCTCCCGGGCCGGGACAGGGGCGGGGGAGACCCAGTACTTC; CDR3 protein: CASSSRAGTGAGETQYF
D gene: NA; CDR3 length: 13; V gene: TRBV18; clone size: NA; J gene: TRBJ1-1; CDR3 DNA: TGTGCCAGCTCACCCAGGGGGAACACTGAAGCTTTCTTT; CDR3 protein: CASSPRGNTEAFF
D gene: TRBD1; CDR3 length: 15; V gene: TRBV28; clone size: NA; J gene: TRBJ1-2; CDR3 DNA: TGTGCCAGCAGTTACGGACAGGGGGGCAACTATGGCTACACCTTC; CDR3 protein: CASSYGQGGNYGYTF
D gene: TRBD1; CDR3 length: 14; V gene: TRBV19; clone size: NA; J gene: TRBJ2-1; CDR3 DNA: TGTGCCAGTAGTCCTCCGGACAGGCGCAATGAGCAGTTCTTC; CDR3 protein: CASSPPDRRNEQFF
D gene: NA; CDR3 length: 17; V gene: TRBV4-2; clone size: NA; J gene: TRBJ2-2; CDR3 DNA: TGTGCCAGCAGCCAAGATAGGGGGCAGGGGGGAACCGGGGAGCTGTTTTTT; CDR3 protein: CASSQDRGQGGTGELFF
D gene: TRBD1; CDR3 length: 13; V gene: TRBV19; clone size: NA; J gene: TRBJ1-4; CDR3 DNA: TGTGCCAGCTCCGGGACAGGGCGTGAAAAACTGTTTTTT; CDR3 protein: CASSGTGREKLFF
D gene: NA; CDR3 length: 13; V gene: TRBV30; clone size: NA; J gene: TRBJ2-7; CDR3 DNA: TGTGCCTGGAGCTCAGGGGAGCGTTACGAGCAGTACTTC; CDR3 protein: CAWSSGERYEQYF
D gene: NA; CDR3 length: 15; V gene: TRBV7-2; clone size: NA; J gene: TRBJ2-5; CDR3 DNA: TGTGCCAGCAGCTTACGCGGACAGTACCAAGAGACCCAGTACTTC; CDR3 protein: CASSLRGQYQETQYF
D gene: TRBD1; CDR3 length: 19; V gene: TRBV4-1; clone size: NA; J gene: TRBJ1-4; CDR3 DNA: TGCGCCAGCAGCCAAGCCCTACCCGGGACAGCAACAACTAATGAAAAACTGTTTTTT; CDR3 protein: CASSQALPGTATTNEKLFF
D gene: NA; CDR3 length: 12; V gene: TRBV5-4; clone size: NA; J gene: TRBJ1-1; CDR3 DNA: TGTGCCAGCAGCTTGGCAGGGAATGAAGCTTTCTTT; CDR3 protein: CASSLAGNEAFF
D gene: TRBD2; CDR3 length: 15; V gene: TRBV10-2; clone size: NA; J gene: TRBJ2-1; CDR3 DNA: TGCGCCAGCACTGACAGCGGGGGCTCCTACAATGAGCAGTTCTTC; CDR3 protein: CASTDSGGSYNEQFF
D gene: TRBD2; CDR3 length: 19; V gene: TRBV5-1; clone size: NA; J gene: TRBJ2-1; CDR3 DNA: TGCGCCAGCAGCTTGGTGGACCCTCTAGCGGGAGGGGTTGGCAATGAGCAGTTCTTC; CDR3 protein: CASSLVDPLAGGVGNEQFF
D gene: NA; CDR3 length: 13; V gene: TRBV20-1; clone size: NA; J gene: TRBJ1-4; CDR3 DNA: TGCAGTGCTAGTGGACAGTATAATGAAAAACTGTTTTTT; CDR3 protein: CSASGQYNEKLFF
D gene: NA; CDR3 length: 14; V gene: TRBV5-1; clone size: NA; J gene: TRBJ2-7; CDR3 DNA: TGCGCCAGCAGCTTAACGACTAGTAGGTACGAGCAGTACTTC; CDR3 protein: CASSLTTSRYEQYF
D gene: NA; CDR3 length: 15; V gene: TRBV5-1; clone size: NA; J gene: TRBJ2-1; CDR3 DNA: TGCGCCAGCAGCTTGGTAGCGGAGAACTACAATGAGCAGTTCTTC; CDR3 protein: CASSLVAENYNEQFF
D gene: NA; CDR3 length: 11; V gene: TRBV27; clone size: NA; J gene: TRBJ2-1; CDR3 DNA: TGTGCCAGCAGTTTTGCCGGGGAGCAGTTCTTC; CDR3 protein: CASSFAGEQFF